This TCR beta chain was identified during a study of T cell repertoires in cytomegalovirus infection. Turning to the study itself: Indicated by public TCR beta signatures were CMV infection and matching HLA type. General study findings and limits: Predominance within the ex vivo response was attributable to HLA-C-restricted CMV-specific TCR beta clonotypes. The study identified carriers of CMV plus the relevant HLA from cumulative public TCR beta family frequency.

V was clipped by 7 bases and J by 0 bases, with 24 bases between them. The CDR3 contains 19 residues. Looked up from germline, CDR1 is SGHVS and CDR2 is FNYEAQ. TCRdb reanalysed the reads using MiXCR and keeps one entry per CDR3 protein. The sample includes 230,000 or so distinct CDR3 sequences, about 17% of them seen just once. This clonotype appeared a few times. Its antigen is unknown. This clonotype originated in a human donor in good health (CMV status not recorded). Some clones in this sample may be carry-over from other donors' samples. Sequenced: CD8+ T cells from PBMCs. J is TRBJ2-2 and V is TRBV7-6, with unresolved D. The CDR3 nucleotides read TGTGCCAGCACCAAACCCCCCGAATCCAGCGCCACGAACACCGGGGAGCTGTTTTTT. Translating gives CASTKPPESSATNTGELFF.